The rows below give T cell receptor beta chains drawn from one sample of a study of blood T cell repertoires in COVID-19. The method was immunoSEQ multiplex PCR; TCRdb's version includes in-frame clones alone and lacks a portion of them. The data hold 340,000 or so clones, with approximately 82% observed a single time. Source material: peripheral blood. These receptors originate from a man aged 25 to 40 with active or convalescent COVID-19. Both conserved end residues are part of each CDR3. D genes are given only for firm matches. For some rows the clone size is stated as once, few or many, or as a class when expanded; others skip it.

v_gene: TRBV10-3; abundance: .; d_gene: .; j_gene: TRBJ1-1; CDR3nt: TGTGCCATCAGTGAAGGGAGGATGAACACTGAAGCTTTCTTT; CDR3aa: CAISEGRMNTEAFF
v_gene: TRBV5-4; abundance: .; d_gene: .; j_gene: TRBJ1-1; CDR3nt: TGTGCCAGCAGCTTGGTCGGTCCTAACACTGAAGCTTTCTTT; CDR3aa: CASSLVGPNTEAFF
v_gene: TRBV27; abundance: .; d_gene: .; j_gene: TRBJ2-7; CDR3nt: TGTGCCAGCAGTACAGGGTTTGGCTCCTACGAGCAGTACTTC; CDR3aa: CASSTGFGSYEQYF
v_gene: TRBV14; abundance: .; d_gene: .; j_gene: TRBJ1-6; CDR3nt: TGTGCCAGCAGCCACGGACTTCAGATCCAAATTTCACCCCTCCACTTT; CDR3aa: CASSHGLQIQISPLHF
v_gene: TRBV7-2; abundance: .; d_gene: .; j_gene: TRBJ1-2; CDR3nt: TGTGCCAGCAGCGCCCCGACAGGAGGTACCTATGGCTACACCTTC; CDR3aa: CASSAPTGGTYGYTF
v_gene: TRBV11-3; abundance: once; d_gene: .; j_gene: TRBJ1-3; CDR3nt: TGTGCCAGCAGTCTCAGCTCTGGAAACACCATATATTTT; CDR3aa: CASSLSSGNTIYF
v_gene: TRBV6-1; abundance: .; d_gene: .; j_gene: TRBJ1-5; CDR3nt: TGTGCCAGCAGTGAAGCTGGGGCTGGTCAGCCCCAGCATTTT; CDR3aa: CASSEAGAGQPQHF
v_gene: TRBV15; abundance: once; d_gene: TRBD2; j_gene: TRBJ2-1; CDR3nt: TGTGCCACCAGCACCCGCTTGGGACTAGCGGGAGTTAATGAGCAGTTCTTC; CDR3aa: CATSTRLGLAGVNEQFF
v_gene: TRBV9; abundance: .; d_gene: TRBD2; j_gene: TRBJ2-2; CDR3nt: TGTGCCAGCAGCGCGCCGGGACTAGCGGGCACCGGGGAGCTGTTTTTT; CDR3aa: CASSAPGLAGTGELFF
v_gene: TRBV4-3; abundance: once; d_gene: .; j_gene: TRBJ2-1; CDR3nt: TGCGCCAGCAGCCAAGCTGGTCTAACCCCCTACAATGAGCAGTTCTTC; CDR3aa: CASSQAGLTPYNEQFF
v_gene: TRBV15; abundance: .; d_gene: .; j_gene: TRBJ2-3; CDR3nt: TGTGCCACCAGCAGAGGATGGCGGGCGGGCGAAGAAAGGTATACGCAGTATTTT; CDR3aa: CATSRGWRAGEERYTQYF
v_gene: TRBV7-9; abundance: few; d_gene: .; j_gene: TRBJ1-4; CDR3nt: TGTGCCAGCAGCGTCGACAGGCTCGGTGAAAAACTGTTTTTT; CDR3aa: CASSVDRLGEKLFF
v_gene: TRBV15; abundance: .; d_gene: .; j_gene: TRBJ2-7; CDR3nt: TGTGCCACCAGCAGAGGGGGCGAGTACGAGCAGTACTTC; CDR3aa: CATSRGGEYEQYF
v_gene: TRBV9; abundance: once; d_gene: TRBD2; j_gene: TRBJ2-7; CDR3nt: TGTGCCAGCAGCGTAGCTAGCGGGCTCTCCTACGAGCAGTACTTC; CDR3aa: CASSVASGLSYEQYF
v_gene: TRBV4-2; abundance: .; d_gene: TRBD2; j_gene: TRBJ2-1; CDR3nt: TGTGCCAGCAGCCAAGAGTCAGCGGGGGGTGAGCAGTTCTTC; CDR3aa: CASSQESAGGEQFF
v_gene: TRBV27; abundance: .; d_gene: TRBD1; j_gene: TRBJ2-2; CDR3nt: TGTGCCAGCAGTTCGGGACAGGAGAACACCGGGGAGCTGTTTTTT; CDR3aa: CASSSGQENTGELFF
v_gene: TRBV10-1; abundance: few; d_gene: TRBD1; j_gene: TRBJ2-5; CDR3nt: TGCGCCAGCAAGGGACAGGGGGCTGGAGAGACCCAGTACTTC; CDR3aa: CASKGQGAGETQYF
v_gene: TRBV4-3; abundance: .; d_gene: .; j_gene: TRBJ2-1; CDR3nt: TGCGCCAGCAGCCGGCGACATGGCAATGAGCAGTTCTTC; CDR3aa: CASSRRHGNEQFF
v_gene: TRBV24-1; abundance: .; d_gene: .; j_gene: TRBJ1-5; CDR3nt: TGTGCCACCAGTGAAGAGGGGGTTGGCCAGCCCCAGCATTTT; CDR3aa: CATSEEGVGQPQHF
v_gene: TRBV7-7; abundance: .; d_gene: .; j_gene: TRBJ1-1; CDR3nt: TGTGCCAGCAGCTTAGACCCGGGCACTGAAGCTTTCTTT; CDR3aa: CASSLDPGTEAFF
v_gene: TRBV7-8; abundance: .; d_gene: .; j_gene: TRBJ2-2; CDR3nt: TGTGCCAGCAGCTTAGGACAGGACACCGGGGAGCTGTTTTTT; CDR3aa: CASSLGQDTGELFF
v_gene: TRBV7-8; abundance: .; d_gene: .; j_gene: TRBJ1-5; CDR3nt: TGTGCCAGCAGCTTAGCTCCCAGGATCAATCAGCCCCAGCATTTT; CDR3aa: CASSLAPRINQPQHF
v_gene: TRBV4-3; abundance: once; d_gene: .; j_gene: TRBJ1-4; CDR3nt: TGCGCCAGCAGCCTCGGGACAATTCGTGAAAAACTGTTTTTT; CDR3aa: CASSLGTIREKLFF
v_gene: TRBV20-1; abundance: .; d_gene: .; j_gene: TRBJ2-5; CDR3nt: TGCAGTGCAACCCCTAGAGACGGCCAGTACTTC; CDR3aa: CSATPRDGQYF
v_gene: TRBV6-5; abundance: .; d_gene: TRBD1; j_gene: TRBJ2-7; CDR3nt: TGTGCCAGCAGTTGGCTACCGGGACAGGGGTACGAGCAGTACTTC; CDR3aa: CASSWLPGQGYEQYF
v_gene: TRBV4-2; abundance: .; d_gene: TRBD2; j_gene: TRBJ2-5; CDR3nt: TGTGCCAGCAGCCAAGTTTTGTTATCGGACGGCGGGAGTTCAGAGACCCAGTACTTC; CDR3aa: CASSQVLLSDGGSSETQYF
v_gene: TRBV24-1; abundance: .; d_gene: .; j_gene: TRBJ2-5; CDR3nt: TGTGCCACCAGTGCCACAGGGTCCCCAGGGACCCAGTACTTC; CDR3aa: CATSATGSPGTQYF
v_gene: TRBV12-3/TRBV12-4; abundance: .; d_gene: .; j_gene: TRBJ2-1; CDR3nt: TGTGCCAGCAGCTGGATAGCGGATGAGCAGTTCTTC; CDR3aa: CASSWIADEQFF